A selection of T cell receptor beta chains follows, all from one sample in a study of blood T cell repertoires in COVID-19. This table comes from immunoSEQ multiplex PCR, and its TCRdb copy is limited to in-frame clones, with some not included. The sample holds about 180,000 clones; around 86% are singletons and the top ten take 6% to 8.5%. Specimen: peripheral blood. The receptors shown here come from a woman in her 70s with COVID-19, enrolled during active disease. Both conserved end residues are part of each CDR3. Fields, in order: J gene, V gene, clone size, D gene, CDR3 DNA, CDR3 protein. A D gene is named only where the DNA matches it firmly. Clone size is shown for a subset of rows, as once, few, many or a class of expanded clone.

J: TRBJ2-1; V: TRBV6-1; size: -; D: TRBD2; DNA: TGTGCCAGCAGTGGCGGCGGGACTAGCGGATTCTACAATGAGCAGTTCTTC; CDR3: CASSGGGTSGFYNEQFF
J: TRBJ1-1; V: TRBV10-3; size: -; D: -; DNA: TGTGCCATCAGTGAGTCGCCGGGTAACACTGAAGCTTTCTTT; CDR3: CAISESPGNTEAFF
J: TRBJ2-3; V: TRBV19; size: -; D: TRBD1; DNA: TGTGCCAGTAGTGACCTTACAGGGGGAGGATTAGATACGCAGTATTTT; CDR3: CASSDLTGGGLDTQYF
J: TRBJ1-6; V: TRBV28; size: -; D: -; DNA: TGTGCCAGCAAACTTACAGGGATCTCCTATAATTCACCCCTCCACTTT; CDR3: CASKLTGISYNSPLHF
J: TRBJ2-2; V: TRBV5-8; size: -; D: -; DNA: TGTGCCAGCAGCTTTGGACAGTCCACCGGGGAGCTGTTTTTT; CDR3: CASSFGQSTGELFF
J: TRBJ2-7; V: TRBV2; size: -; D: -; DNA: TGTGCCAGCAGTCCGGACATCGAGCAGTACTTC; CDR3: CASSPDIEQYF
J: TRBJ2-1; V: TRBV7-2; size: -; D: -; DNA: TGTGCCAGCAGCTTTCAACGGGCAGGGGGGATGAATGAGCAGTTCTTC; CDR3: CASSFQRAGGMNEQFF
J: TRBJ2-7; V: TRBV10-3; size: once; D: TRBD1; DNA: TGTGCCGCAGAACCGGGACAGGGGTCCTACGAGCAGTACTTC; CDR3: CAAEPGQGSYEQYF
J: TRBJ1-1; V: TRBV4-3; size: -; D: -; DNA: TGCGCCAGCAGCCAAGCCTTTCACACTGAAGCTTTCTTT; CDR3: CASSQAFHTEAFF
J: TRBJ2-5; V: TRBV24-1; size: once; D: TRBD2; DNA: TGTGCCACCAGTGATTTGTCCACTAGGGGAGGGGAAACCCAGTACTTC; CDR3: CATSDLSTRGGETQYF
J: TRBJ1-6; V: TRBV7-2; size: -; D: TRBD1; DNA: TGTGCCAGCAGCTTAACAGGGGTCAATTCACCCCTCCACTTT; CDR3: CASSLTGVNSPLHF
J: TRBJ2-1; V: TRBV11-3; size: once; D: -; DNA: TGTGCCAGCAGCGGTAGCGGCACGTACAATGAGCAGTTCTTC; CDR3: CASSGSGTYNEQFF
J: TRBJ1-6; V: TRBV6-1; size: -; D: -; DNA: TGTGCCAGCAGTGATGCGGGTTTCTATAATTCACCCCTCCACTTT; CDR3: CASSDAGFYNSPLHF
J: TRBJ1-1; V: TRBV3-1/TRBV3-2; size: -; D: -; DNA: TGTGCCAGCAGCCAAGATGGGCAGGGAAGAGCTTTCTTT; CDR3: CASSQDGQGRAFF
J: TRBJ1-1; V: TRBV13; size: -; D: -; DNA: TGTGCCAGCAGCTTCGGACAGACCCTAAATAAGAACACTGAAGCTTTCTTT; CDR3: CASSFGQTLNKNTEAFF
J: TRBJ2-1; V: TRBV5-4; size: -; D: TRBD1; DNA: TGTGCCAGCTCTCAGTTACAGGGGATCGGTAGGGCTAATGAGCAGTTCTTC; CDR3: CASSQLQGIGRANEQFF
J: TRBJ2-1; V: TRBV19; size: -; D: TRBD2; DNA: TGTGCCAGTAGACGTCCGGGACTAAGCTCCTACAATGAGCAGTTCTTC; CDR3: CASRRPGLSSYNEQFF
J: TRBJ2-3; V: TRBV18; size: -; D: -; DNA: TGTGCCAGCTCACCACAACAAACAGATACGCAGTATTTT; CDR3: CASSPQQTDTQYF
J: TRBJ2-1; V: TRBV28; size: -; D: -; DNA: TGTGCCAGCAGTTTTTTCCCCTCGGAGCAGTTCTTC; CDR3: CASSFFPSEQFF
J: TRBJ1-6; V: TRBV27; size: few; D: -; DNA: TGTGCCAGCAGATGGAGGCAGAATAATTCACCCCTCCACTTT; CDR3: CASRWRQNNSPLHF
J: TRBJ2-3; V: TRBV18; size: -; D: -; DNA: TGTGCCAGCTCAACTAGGCAGAGCGGCACAGATACGCAGTATTTT; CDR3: CASSTRQSGTDTQYF
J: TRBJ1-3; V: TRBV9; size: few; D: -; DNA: TGTGCCAGCAGCGTAACGGACTCCTCTGGAAACACCATATATTTT; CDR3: CASSVTDSSGNTIYF
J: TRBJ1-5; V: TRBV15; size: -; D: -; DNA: TGTGCCACCAGCAGAGGGGGCGCGGGGCAGCCCCAGCATTTT; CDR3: CATSRGGAGQPQHF
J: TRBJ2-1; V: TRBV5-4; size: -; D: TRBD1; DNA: TGTGCCAGCAGCTTAGGGACAGACGAGAATGAGCAGTTCTTC; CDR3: CASSLGTDENEQFF
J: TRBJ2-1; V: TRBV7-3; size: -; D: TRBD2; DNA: TGTGCCAGCAGCCGACTAGCGGGAGGGCCCTACAATGAGCAGTTCTTC; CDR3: CASSRLAGGPYNEQFF
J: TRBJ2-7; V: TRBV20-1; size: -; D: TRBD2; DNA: TGCAGTGCCGGGGGACTAGCGGGAAAGTACTTC; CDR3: CSAGGLAGKYF
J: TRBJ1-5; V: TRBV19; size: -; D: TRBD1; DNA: TGTGCCAGTAGTATGAAGGACAGGAGCATGGGCAATCAGCCCCAGCATTTT; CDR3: CASSMKDRSMGNQPQHF
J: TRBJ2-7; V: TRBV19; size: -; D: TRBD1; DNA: TGTGCCAGTAGTATTCAGGGGGCCTACGAGCAGTACTTC; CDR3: CASSIQGAYEQYF
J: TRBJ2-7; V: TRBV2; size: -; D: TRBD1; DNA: TGTGCCAGCAGTGAACAGGGGACAGGGAGCGAGCAGTACTTC; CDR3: CASSEQGTGSEQYF
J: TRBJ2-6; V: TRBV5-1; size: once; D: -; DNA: TGCGCCAGCAGCTCCGAATACTCCTCTGGGGCCAACGTCCTGACTTTC; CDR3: CASSSEYSSGANVLTF
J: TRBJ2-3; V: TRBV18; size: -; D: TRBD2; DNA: TGTGCCAGCTCCCAGACTAGCGGGAGCACAGATACGCAGTATTTT; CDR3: CASSQTSGSTDTQYF
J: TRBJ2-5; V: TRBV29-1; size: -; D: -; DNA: TGCAGCGTCAGGTCACAAGAGACCCAGTACTTC; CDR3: CSVRSQETQYF
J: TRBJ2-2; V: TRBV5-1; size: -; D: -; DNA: TGCGCCAGCAGCTCCGGGACTTCGAACACCGGGGAGCTGTTTTTT; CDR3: CASSSGTSNTGELFF
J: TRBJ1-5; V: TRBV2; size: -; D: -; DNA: TGTGCCAGCAGTGAATCAGGGAATAGCAATCAGCCCCAGCATTTT; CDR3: CASSESGNSNQPQHF
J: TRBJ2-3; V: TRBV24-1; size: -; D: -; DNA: TGTGCCACCGCCGAGACTAGGGGAAGCACAGATACGCAGTATTTT; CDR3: CATAETRGSTDTQYF
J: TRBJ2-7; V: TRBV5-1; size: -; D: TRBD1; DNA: TGCGCCAGCAGCCCACAGGGACAGCTCTCCTACGAGCAGTACTTC; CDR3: CASSPQGQLSYEQYF
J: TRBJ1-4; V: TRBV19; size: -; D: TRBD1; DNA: TGTGCCAGTAGTATTGGGACAGGGGCTACAACTAATGAAAAACTGTTTTTT; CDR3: CASSIGTGATTNEKLFF
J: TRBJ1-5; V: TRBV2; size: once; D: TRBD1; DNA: TGTGCCAGCAGTGCGGGACAGGATAATCAGCCCCAGCATTTT; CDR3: CASSAGQDNQPQHF
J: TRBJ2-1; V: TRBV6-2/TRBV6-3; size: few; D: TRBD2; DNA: TGTGCCAGCAGTGCTAGCGGGAGAGGGCAATACAATGAGCAGTTCTTC; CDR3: CASSASGRGQYNEQFF
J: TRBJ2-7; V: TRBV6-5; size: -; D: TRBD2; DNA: TGTGCCAGCAGTCCACCCCCCCTAGCGGGTTACGAGCAGTACTTC; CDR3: CASSPPPLAGYEQYF
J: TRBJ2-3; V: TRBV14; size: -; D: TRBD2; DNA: TGTGCCAGCAGCCGAGCAAAAGGACTAGCGGGAGGGCCGGTTACGCAGTATTTT; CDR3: CASSRAKGLAGGPVTQYF
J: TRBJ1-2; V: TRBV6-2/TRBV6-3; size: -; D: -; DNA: TGTGCCAGCAGTAAGACGACAGGAGAGGGCTACACCTTC; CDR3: CASSKTTGEGYTF
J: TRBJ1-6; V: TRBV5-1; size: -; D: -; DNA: TGCGCCAGCAGCTTGACAGGGAGTATTGATTCACCCCTCCACTTT; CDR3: CASSLTGSIDSPLHF
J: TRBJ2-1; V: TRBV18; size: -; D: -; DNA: TGTGCCAGCTCACCGAGCGAATACAATGAGCAGTTCTTC; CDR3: CASSPSEYNEQFF
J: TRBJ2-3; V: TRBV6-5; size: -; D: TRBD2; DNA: TGTGCCAGCAGTTCCTTAGCGGGAGATACGCAGTATTTT; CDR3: CASSSLAGDTQYF
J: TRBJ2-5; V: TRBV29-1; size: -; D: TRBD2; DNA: TGCAGCGTCGAAGGGAGCGGGAGTTACGAGACCCAGTACTTC; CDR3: CSVEGSGSYETQYF
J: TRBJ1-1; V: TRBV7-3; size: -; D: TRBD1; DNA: TGTGCCAGCAGCTTAAGGGGGACAGGGCAAGCTTTCTTT; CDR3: CASSLRGTGQAFF
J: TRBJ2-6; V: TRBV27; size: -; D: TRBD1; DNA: TGTGCCAGCAGTCTTTCCCCGGGACAGGGGGCGCGTGGGGCCAACGTCCTGACTTTC; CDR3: CASSLSPGQGARGANVLTF
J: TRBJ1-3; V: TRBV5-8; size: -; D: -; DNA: TGTGCCAGCAGCTTGCATTCAGGAATTATTAACACCATATATTTT; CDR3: CASSLHSGIINTIYF
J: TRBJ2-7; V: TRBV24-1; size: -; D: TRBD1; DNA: TGTGCCACCAGTGATTCGGGACAGGGGGCGAGCGAGCAGTACTTC; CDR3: CATSDSGQGASEQYF
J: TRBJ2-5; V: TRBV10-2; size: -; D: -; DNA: TGCGCCAGCAGTGAGCCGATCTGGACAGGAGGGGAGACCCAGTACTTC; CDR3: CASSEPIWTGGETQYF
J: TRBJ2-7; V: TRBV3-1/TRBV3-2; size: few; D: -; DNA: TGTGCCTTCAGGGGAACCCCCTACGAGCAGTACTTC; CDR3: CAFRGTPYEQYF
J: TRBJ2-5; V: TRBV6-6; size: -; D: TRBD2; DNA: TGTGCCAGCAGTGAGGGGACTAGCGGGAGAGAGACCCAGTACTTC; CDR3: CASSEGTSGRETQYF